Listed below are T cell receptor beta chains from one sample, sequenced in a study of immune characterization of retroperitoneal liposarcoma. TCRdb ran MiXCR on the PCR reads and lists one entry per CDR3 protein. The table includes more than 15,000 distinct CDR3 sequences, 35% to 45% detected once. Specimen: blood. The origin of the receptors is a male donor with retroperitoneal liposarcoma. Each CDR3 is given with its conserved first and last residue. The D gene is left open where the match is weak. Rows give clone size only sometimes, using once, few, many, or a class for an expanded clone.

V gene	J gene	clone size	D gene	CDR3 DNA	CDR3 protein
TRBV4-1	TRBJ2-6	-	-	TGCGCCAGCAGCTCGATAGGGCAGGCCCAAATCGGGGCCAACGTCCTGACTTTC	CASSSIGQAQIGANVLTF
TRBV6-1	TRBJ2-5	many	TRBD2	TGTGCCGGCCGACTAGCGGGAAGGAATGAGCAGTACTTC	CAGRLAGRNEQYF
TRBV11-1	TRBJ2-1	-	-	TGTGCCAGCAGCTTGGTGATAGGGCATTACGAGCAGTTCTTC	CASSLVIGHYEQFF
TRBV7-9	TRBJ2-5	few	-	TGTGCCAGCAGCTTAGATAACAGATGGGAGACCCAGTACTTC	CASSLDNRWETQYF
TRBV7-6	TRBJ2-1	medium-sized	-	TGTGCCAGCAGCTTGGGGGCAGGGGCAAACGAGCAGTTCTTC	CASSLGAGANEQFF
TRBV6-1	TRBJ2-7	-	-	TGTGCCAGCAGTTCCCCCGCGGGGTACGAGCAGTACTTC	CASSSPAGYEQYF
TRBV6-1	TRBJ2-5	-	-	TGTCCCAGCAGTCCTAGGGGGGAGACCCAGTACTTC	CPSSPRGETQYF
TRBV11-2	TRBJ2-1	-	TRBD2	TGTGCCAGCAGCTCAGGACTAGCGGGAGTATATGAGCAGTTCTTC	CASSSGLAGVYEQFF
TRBV12-3/TRBV12-4	TRBJ2-2	few	TRBD2	TGTGCCAGCAGTTTAATGGGACTAGCGGGAGCCGGGGAGCTGTTTTTT	CASSLMGLAGAGELFF
TRBV7-2	TRBJ1-2	-	-	TGTGCCCGCGGCGGGGACTATGGCTACACCTTC	CARGGDYGYTF